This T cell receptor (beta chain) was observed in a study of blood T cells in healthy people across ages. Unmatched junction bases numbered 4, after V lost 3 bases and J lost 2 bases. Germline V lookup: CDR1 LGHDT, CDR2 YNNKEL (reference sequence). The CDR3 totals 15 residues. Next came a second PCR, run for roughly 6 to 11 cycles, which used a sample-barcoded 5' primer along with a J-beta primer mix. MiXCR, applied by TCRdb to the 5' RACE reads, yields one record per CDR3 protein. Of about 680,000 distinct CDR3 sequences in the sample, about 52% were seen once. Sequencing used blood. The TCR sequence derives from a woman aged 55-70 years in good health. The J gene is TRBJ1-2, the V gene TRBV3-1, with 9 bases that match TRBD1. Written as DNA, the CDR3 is TGTGCCAGCAGCCACGGTGACAGGGGGAACTATGGCTACACCTTC. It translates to CASSHGDRGNYGYTF.